Listed here are 17 T cell receptor beta chains from one sample, sequenced in a study of blood T cells in healthy people across ages. Through a sample-barcoded 5' primer and a J-beta primer mix, a second PCR was run for roughly 7 to 11 cycles. TCRdb reprocessed the 5' RACE reads with MiXCR, giving one entry per CDR3 protein. The sample has hundreds of thousands of distinct CDR3 sequences; around 54% are singletons. Source material: blood. Source of these receptors: a man in his sixties in good health.

This clonotype was detected a few times. The V gene is TRBV5-6, the J gene TRBJ2-1; D may be TRBD2 (6 bases). The DNA end favors TRBJ2-7, so the J call may be wrong. The length of the CDR3 is 16 residues. Per germline, CDR1 SGHDT and CDR2 YYEEEE. In DNA form, the CDR3 reads TGTGCCAGCAGCCTCCTCCCCCAGCGGGCCTACAATGAGCAGTACTTC. Translated: CASSLLPQRAYNEQYF.

A note on this clonotype: At one boundary the junction diverges from the germline segment, which might be a read error. The chain links TRBV28 to TRBJ1-2; D is possibly TRBD1 (5 bases). This CDR3 has 17 residues. Germline CDR1 is MDHEN and CDR2 is SYDVKM. The CDR3 is CASSRPSTGGTNCGYTF. CDR3 in DNA: TGTGCCAGCAGTCGACCAAGTACGGGGGGAACTAACTGTGGCTACACCTTC.

The J gene is TRBJ2-3, the V gene TRBV7-2, with 13 positions matching TRBD2. J was trimmed by 0 bases and V by 0 bases; bases with no gene match: 9. Germline CDR1 and CDR2: SGHTA and FQGNSA. There are 20 residues in the CDR3. As DNA, the CDR3 is TGTGCCAGCAGCTTAGCGCCGGGACTAGCGGGGATCACTAGCACAGATACGCAGTATTTT. Protein: CASSLAPGLAGITSTDTQYF.

V gene TRBV7-2 combines with J gene TRBJ1-2, with D maybe TRBD1 (6 bases). This CDR3 contains 15 residues. Between the trimmed V and J ends, which lost 0 bases and 2 bases, there was a span of 10 bases. Germline values: CDR1 SGHTA, CDR2 FQGNSA. The CDR3 sequence: CASSLAAGQNYGYTF. The CDR3 DNA follows: TGTGCCAGCAGCTTAGCCGCCGGACAGAACTATGGCTACACCTTC. Supplemented by reference TRBV7-2 and TRBJ1-2, the full variable domain reads GAGVSQSPSNKVTEKGKDVELRCDPISGHTALYWYRQSLGQGLEFLIYFQGNSAPDKSGLPSDRFSAERTGGSVSTLTIQRTQQEDSAVYLCASSLAAGQNYGYTFGSGTRLTVV.

The chain has TRBV20-1 and TRBJ2-7, with a tentative D call TRBD2 (6 bases). CDR3 length: 13 residues. Germline CDR1 and CDR2: DFQATT and SNEGSKA (reference sequence). Deletions cut 6 bases from V and 4 bases from J, with 16 bases between. DNA of the CDR3: TGCAGTGCCCCCGGCGGGGATACTTACGAGCAGTACTTC. Protein sequence: CSAPGGDTYEQYF.

A note on this clonotype: The junction departs from germline at one end; a sequencing error may be responsible. The gene calls are TRBV20-1 and TRBJ2-6, with unresolved D. The CDR3 loop spans 16 amino acids. Germline values: CDR1 DFQATT, CDR2 SNEGSKA (reference sequence). CDR3 DNA: TGCAGTGCTAGAGATCGGCGGACCTCTCGGGCCAACGTCCTGACTTTC. Its translation: CSARDRRTSRANVLTF.

The CDR3 DNA reads TGCAGTGCTGAGACCCGACAGGGGATCACAGATACGCAGTATTTT. This sequence encodes CSAETRQGITDTQYF. The J gene is TRBJ2-3, the V gene TRBV20-1; TRBD1 matches 8 bases. Looked up from germline, CDR1 is DFQATT and CDR2 is SNEGSKA (reference sequence). V was clipped by 5 bases and J by 2 bases; unmatched bases: 9. The CDR3 runs to 15 residues.

The V call is TRBV10-1, the J call TRBJ2-5, with 8 positions matching TRBD2. Germline lookup yields CDR1 WNHNN and CDR2 SYGVQD (reference sequence). This CDR3 contains 17 residues. V lost 3 bases, J lost 2 bases, and 11 bases stayed unmatched. The CDR3 DNA follows: TGCGCCAGCAGTGACCCTTCAACTAGCGGTGGACAAGAGACCCAGTACTTC. Its translation is CASSDPSTSGGQETQYF.

This rearrangement joins TRBV24-1 to TRBJ2-7; D unresolved. With the DNA end fitting TRBJ2-5 better, the J assignment may be wrong. The length of the CDR3 is 12 residues. Germline values: CDR1 KGHDR, CDR2 SFDVKD. CDR3 bases: TGTGCCACCAGTGAGTTTAGAGGGACCCAGTACTTC. Residues: CATSEFRGTQYF.

This clonotype was found a few times. The rearrangement joins TRBV20-1 to TRBJ1-2; the D is unclear. CDR3 length: 10 amino acids. Germline V gives CDR1 DFQATT, CDR2 SNEGSKA (reference sequence). CDR3 sequence reads: CRPGEGGYTF. CDR3 coding DNA: TGCAGGCCTGGGGAAGGTGGCTACACCTTC.

This clonotype occurred a few times. V and J are TRBV12-3 or TRBV12-4 and TRBJ2-3; 8 bases agree with TRBD2. There are 14 residues in the CDR3. Germline trimming cut 3 bases from V and 2 bases from J; bases unmatched to any gene: 1. The CDR3 nucleotides are TGTGCCAGCAGTTTCGGGAGGGTCACAGATACGCAGTATTTT. As protein: CASSFGRVTDTQYF.

This clonotype was recorded a few times. The J gene is TRBJ1-2, the V gene TRBV6-5, with D unresolved. The CDR3 extends over 11 amino acids. CDR1 is MNHEY and CDR2 is SVGAGI in the germline V gene. With 5 bases removed from V and 8 bases from J, the gap between germline ends came to 9 bases. CDR3 sequence (DNA): TGTGCCAGCAGTCCGGGGTGGGGCTACACCTTC. Amino acid sequence: CASSPGWGYTF.

This clonotype was seen more than once but under ten times. The chain employs TRBV20-1 and TRBJ2-1; 11 bases are a match to TRBD2. CDR3 length equals 13 residues. CDR1 and CDR2 (germline): DFQATT, SNEGSKA (reference sequence). V was pared by 8 bases and J by 8 bases, with 8 bases of the junction left unmatched. CDR3 loop: CSPSSGGPHEQFF. CDR3 bases: TGCAGTCCCTCTAGCGGGGGGCCCCATGAGCAGTTCTTC.

J is TRBJ2-5 and V is TRBV28, with D perhaps matching TRBD1 or TRBD2 (5 bases each). V was pared by 2 bases and J by 6 bases, with 7 bases between. This CDR3 has 12 amino acids. Looked up from germline, CDR1 is MDHEN and CDR2 is SYDVKM. This CDR3 reads CASSLGDQTQYF. The CDR3 nucleotides are TGTGCCAGCAGTTTAGGGGACCAGACCCAGTACTTC. Filled out from reference TRBV28 and TRBJ2-5, the complete variable domain reads DVKVTQSSRYLVKRTGEKVFLECVQDMDHENMFWYRQDPGLGLRLIYFSYDVKMKEKGDIPEGYSVSREKKERFSLILESASTNQTSMYLCASSLGDQTQYFGPGTRLLVL.

This chain joins TRBV29-1 and TRBJ2-5; possibly TRBD1 or TRBD2 for D (6 bases each). CDR3 length: 15 amino acids. The germline V and J ends were trimmed by 6 bases and 11 bases, with 28 bases remaining between them. The germline V gene encodes CDR1 SQVTM and CDR2 ANQGSEA. As DNA, the CDR3 is TGCAGCGTCCAACCCGTTGGAGGGGGAAGGGATGAGCAGTACTTC. Protein product: CSVQPVGGGRDEQYF. Using reference TRBV29-1 and TRBJ2-5 for the parts outside the CDR3, the full variable domain is SAVISQKPSRDICQRGTSLTIQCQVDSQVTMMFWYRQQPGQSLTLIATANQGSEATYESGFVIDKFPISRPNLTFSTLTVSNMSPEDSSIYLCSVQPVGGGRDEQYFGPGTRLLVL.

This clonotype was seen a few times. The CDR3 DNA sequence: TGTGCCAGCAGCCCGGACCTGAACAATGAGCAGTTCTTC. This translates into CASSPDLNNEQFF. The chain combines TRBV3-1 with TRBJ2-1; D call uncertain. V gave up 4 bases and J gave up 5 bases, with 9 bases separating them. CDR1 is LGHDT, CDR2 YNNKEL, per germline (reference sequence). The CDR3 is 13 amino acids.

The rearrangement links TRBV10-3 to TRBJ2-5; D possibly uses TRBD1 or TRBD2 (6 bases each). This CDR3 has 12 residues. V shed 11 bases and J shed 11 bases, with 21 bases lying between them. Germline CDR1 ENHRY, CDR2 SYGVKD. The CDR3 loop reads CAVFGGLGEQYF. Written as DNA, the CDR3 is TGTGCCGTGTTTGGGGGGCTGGGTGAGCAGTACTTC.